This is a list of T cell receptor beta chains from one sample in a study of T cell changes during pregnancy in multiple sclerosis. Assay used: immunoSEQ multiplex PCR; TCRdb lists only in-frame clones, some missing. Found here are some 54,000 clones, 93% of them singletons; the top ten hold under 2%. This sample comprised peripheral blood, obtained after pregnancy. All receptors derive from a female donor with multiple sclerosis, enrolled in a pregnancy study. Each CDR3 is given with its conserved first and last residue. The D gene is left open where the match is weak. Size is omitted from some rows. Given values are once, few, many or a class for expanded clones.

v_gene	j_gene	abundance	d_gene	len	CDR3nt	CDR3aa
TRBV7-9	TRBJ2-1	NA	TRBD2	14	TGTGCCAGCAGCTCGACTAGCTACTACAATGAGCAGTTCTTC	CASSSTSYYNEQFF
TRBV9	TRBJ2-2	once	TRBD2	16	TGTGCCAGCAGCGTAGCGCTAGCGGGAGACCCCGGGGAGCTGTTTTTT	CASSVALAGDPGELFF
TRBV28	TRBJ1-6	NA	NA	14	TGTGCCAGCAGTCACCGCAGGGGTCGGGAACCCCTCCACTTT	CASSHRRGREPLHF
TRBV19	TRBJ2-1	once	NA	15	TGTGCCAGTAGTTTGCTGACACGGTCGCGTAATGAGCAGTTCTTC	CASSLLTRSRNEQFF
TRBV5-6	TRBJ1-1	NA	NA	18	TGTGCCAGCAGCTTGTATTCCGGGACTGGGCTTAGGGACACTGAAGCTTTCTTT	CASSLYSGTGLRDTEAFF
TRBV27	TRBJ2-7	NA	TRBD2	16	TGTGCCAGCAGTGGAGGGACTAGCGGGACTCCCGGCGAGCAGTACTTC	CASSGGTSGTPGEQYF
TRBV11-1	TRBJ2-7	NA	TRBD1	14	TGTGCCAGCAGCACGGGACAGCATCCGTACGAGCAGTACTTC	CASSTGQHPYEQYF
TRBV5-4	TRBJ2-5	NA	TRBD2	14	TGTGCCAGCAGCGTGCCTAGCGGGAGTGAGACCCAGTACTTC	CASSVPSGSETQYF
TRBV27	TRBJ2-2	NA	NA	15	TGTGCCAGCAGTTTATTCTTAGCGGACACCGGGGAGCTGTTTTTT	CASSLFLADTGELFF
TRBV28	TRBJ2-1	once	TRBD1	14	TGTGCCAGCACACGACAGGGGGCTTACAATGAGCAGTTCTTC	CASTRQGAYNEQFF
TRBV28	TRBJ2-7	NA	NA	13	TGTGCCATTTCGGACAGAAGTTCCAACGAGCAGTACTTC	CAISDRSSNEQYF
TRBV20-1	TRBJ2-1	NA	NA	11	TGCAGTGTCCAAGACGGGTCTGAGCAGTTCTTC	CSVQDGSEQFF
TRBV10-3	TRBJ2-1	NA	TRBD2	16	TGTGCCATCAGTGAGGGGTCTAGCGGGACAAAGAACCAGCAGTTCTTC	CAISEGSSGTKNQQFF
TRBV18	TRBJ2-2	NA	TRBD2	18	TGTGCCAGCTCACTGAAGACTAGCGGGAGAGGGTACACCGGGGAGCTGTTTTTT	CASSLKTSGRGYTGELFF
TRBV6-5	TRBJ2-2	NA	TRBD2	16	TGTGCCAGCAGTTACGGGATTAGCGGGAGTCCCGGGGAGCTGTTTTTT	CASSYGISGSPGELFF
TRBV19	TRBJ1-4	NA	NA	15	TGTGCCAGTAGTGCGACATATTGGGCCGGTGAAAAACTGTTTTTT	CASSATYWAGEKLFF
TRBV10-3	TRBJ1-2	NA	TRBD1	18	TGTGCCATCAGCGCCAATAACAGGGGAATAGGGGCGAACTATGGCTACACCTTC	CAISANNRGIGANYGYTF
TRBV18	TRBJ1-3	NA	NA	18	TGTGCCAGCTCACCACCTAGATCGGGGATTTCTGCTGGAAACACCATATATTTT	CASSPPRSGISAGNTIYF
TRBV4-2	TRBJ1-2	NA	NA	17	TGTGCCAGCAGCCAAGCTTGGGGAACAGAGGGCAACTATGGCTACACCTTC	CASSQAWGTEGNYGYTF
TRBV6-1	TRBJ2-7	NA	TRBD1	14	TGTGCCAGCACCACGAGGGGGCGCGCGTACGAGCAGTACTTC	CASTTRGRAYEQYF
TRBV7-8	TRBJ2-1	NA	TRBD1	15	TGTGCCAGCAGCTTAAACCAGGGGGTCGGGAATGAGCAGTTCTTC	CASSLNQGVGNEQFF
TRBV7-9	TRBJ2-2	NA	TRBD1	15	TGTGCCAGCAGCTTGGATAACAGGGGCACCGGGGAGCTGTTTTTT	CASSLDNRGTGELFF
TRBV7-9	TRBJ2-1	NA	NA	13	TGTGCCAGCAGCTTAGACAGGGTATCTGAGCAGTTCTTC	CASSLDRVSEQFF
TRBV5-6	TRBJ2-7	NA	NA	16	TGTGCCAGCAGCGGGGGGGGCCTAGGCCTCTTCTACGAGCAGTACTTC	CASSGGGLGLFYEQYF
TRBV5-1	TRBJ1-2	NA	TRBD1	13	TGCGCCAGCAGGGACAGGGATTACTATGGCTACACCTTC	CASRDRDYYGYTF
TRBV30	TRBJ2-7	NA	TRBD2	15	TGTGCCTGGAGTTTGGGGACTAGCGGAACCTACGAGCAGTACTTC	CAWSLGTSGTYEQYF
TRBV28	TRBJ1-2	NA	TRBD1	13	TGTGCCAGCTCAGGACAGGGACCCTATGGCTACACCTTC	CASSGQGPYGYTF
TRBV27	TRBJ1-4	NA	NA	18	TGTGCCAGCAGTCCGGACAGCCTAAAAGTATCAACTAATGAAAAACTGTTTTTT	CASSPDSLKVSTNEKLFF
TRBV19	TRBJ1-4	NA	TRBD1	14	TGTGCCAGTAATAGGGGGCTTGCTAATGAAAAACTGTTTTTT	CASNRGLANEKLFF
TRBV18	TRBJ2-7	NA	TRBD2	15	TGTGCCAGCTCATGGGGACTAGCAGGCCCCTACGAGCAGTACTTC	CASSWGLAGPYEQYF
TRBV6-4	TRBJ2-3	NA	TRBD2	16	TGTGCCAGCAGTGCCGGACTAGCGGGAGGCCCAGATACGCAGTATTTT	CASSAGLAGGPDTQYF
TRBV2	TRBJ2-1	NA	NA	14	TGTGCCAGCAGTCCATTGACGGGGGGCGTTGAGCAGTTCTTC	CASSPLTGGVEQFF